What follows are 23 T cell receptor beta chains derived from one specimen sequenced in a study. TCRdb reanalysed the RT-PCR reads using MiXCR and keeps one entry per CDR3 protein. The table has fewer than 800,000 distinct CDR3 sequences, more than 13% seen once. The sample consisted of memory CD4+ T cells from blood. The receptors were sampled from a female donor in good health, serving as a healthy control.

The V gene is TRBV13, the J gene TRBJ2-2; D tentatively reads TRBD1 or TRBD2 (6 bases each). Trimming removed 1 base from V and 5 bases from J, with 11 bases in between. The CDR3 spans 15 residues. The germline CDR1 and CDR2 sequences are PRHDT and FYEKMQ (reference sequence). The DNA of the CDR3 is TGTGCCAGCAGCTTAGTTATAGGGGGGACCGGGGAGCTGTTTTTT. It translates to CASSLVIGGTGELFF.

Ten or more counts support this clonotype. The gene calls are TRBV6-5 and TRBJ2-2; D remains ambiguous. The CDR3 loop spans 13 amino acids. CDR1 is MNHEY and CDR2 is SVGAGI in the germline V gene. V was clipped by 5 bases and J by 5 bases, with 9 bases between them. CDR3 amino acids: CASSINPTGELFF. For the CDR3, the DNA is TGTGCCAGCAGTATAAACCCGACCGGGGAGCTGTTTTTT.

This clonotype was recorded at least ten times. V and J are TRBV6-1 and TRBJ2-6; D call uncertain. The CDR3 extends over 14 amino acids. V gave up 2 bases and J gave up 0 bases, with 2 bases separating them. Germline V lookup: CDR1 MNHNS, CDR2 SASEGT. CDR3 sequence: CASSETSGANVLTF. CDR3 in DNA: TGTGCCAGCAGTGAAACCTCTGGGGCCAACGTCCTGACTTTC.

This clonotype was observed a few times. The DNA of the CDR3 is TGTGCCAGCAGCTTAGAACCGGCCCGAAGCAATCAGCCCCAGCATTTT. It is translated as CASSLEPARSNQPQHF. The chain links TRBV7-8 to TRBJ1-5; D gene ambiguous. The ends were cut back, 1 base at V and 1 base at J, with 11 bases in the middle. The CDR3 is 16 residues long. Germline CDR1 reads SGHVS; CDR2 reads FQNEAQ.

The V and J genes are TRBV20-1 and TRBJ2-1; 9 bases fit TRBD2. Losses at the gene ends were 3 bases for V and 8 bases for J; bases not matched to a gene: 11. The CDR3 contains 15 residues. Germline loops: CDR1 DFQATT, CDR2 SNEGSKA (reference sequence). In DNA form, the CDR3 reads TGCAGTGCTAGGGCGGCGGGAGGGCGGTATGATGAGCAGTTCTTC. As protein: CSARAAGGRYDEQFF.

This clonotype was observed a handful of times. The chain joins TRBV6-6 to TRBJ2-5; 9 positions agree with TRBD1. V gave up 5 bases and J gave up 5 bases; unmatched junction bases: 9. This CDR3 is 15 amino acids long. From germline, CDR1 is MNHNY and CDR2 SVGAGI (reference sequence). The CDR3 sequence is CASSHGTGIGETQYF. The CDR3 DNA reads TGTGCCAGCAGTCATGGGACAGGGATTGGCGAGACCCAGTACTTC.

Only a few counts were recorded for this clonotype. The rearrangement links TRBV6-5 to TRBJ2-3; 8 bases line up with TRBD2. The CDR3 has 16 residues. Germline V gene data show CDR1 as MNHEY and CDR2 as SVGAGI. Trimming cost V 6 bases and J 6 bases; bases outside gene matches: 14. DNA for the CDR3: TGTGCCAGCAGCGGGTGGGGCAGCGGGGGAGGGGATACGCAGTATTTT. It encodes CASSGWGSGGGDTQYF.

Only a few counts were recorded for this clonotype. The CDR3 region has the DNA TGCAGTGCCAGGGACAGCGAAAATTCACCCCTCCACTTT. This gives the protein CSARDSENSPLHF. The chain combines TRBV20-1 with TRBJ1-6; 7 positions agree with TRBD1. Trimming removed 6 bases from V and 7 bases from J; junction bases left unmatched: 6. The CDR3 spans 13 residues. CDR1 is DFQATT and CDR2 is SNEGSKA in the germline V gene (reference sequence).

The table lists this clonotype with a few counts. The chain carries TRBV20-1 and TRBJ2-3; a weak D match, TRBD1 (5 bases). The length of the CDR3 is 11 residues. In germline, CDR1 is DFQATT, CDR2 SNEGSKA (reference sequence). Deletions cut 7 bases from V and 5 bases from J, with 10 bases between. CDR3 protein: CSELGQDTQYF. As DNA, the CDR3 is TGCAGTGAATTGGGGCAAGATACGCAGTATTTT.

This clonotype has a handful of counts. The chain links TRBV20-1 to TRBJ1-2; D is unresolved. This CDR3 contains 8 residues. Germline lookup yields CDR1 DFQATT and CDR2 SNEGSKA (reference sequence). The CDR3 bases are TGCAGACCCAAGGGCTACACCTTC. Its translation: CRPKGYTF.

The J gene is TRBJ2-7, the V gene TRBV5-1, with 10 bases lining up with TRBD1. The J segment lost 6 bases and the V segment lost 4 bases, leaving 13 bases of the junction unmatched. The CDR3 spans 16 residues. CDR1 is SGHRS and CDR2 is YFSETQ in the germline V gene. The CDR3 spells CASSALQMGQGSEQYF. As DNA, the CDR3 is TGCGCCAGCAGCGCCCTCCAAATGGGACAGGGGTCCGAGCAGTACTTC.

This clonotype showed up many times. This rearrangement joins TRBV4-3 to TRBJ1-4, with TRBD1 matching over 7 bases. Looked up from germline, CDR1 is LGHNA and CDR2 is YSLEER. The V and J ends lost 2 bases and 11 bases, in that order; junction bases with no gene match: 8. CDR3 length: 14 amino acids. The CDR3 DNA reads TGCGCCAGCAGCCAATCAGACAGGGATCGGAAACTGTTTTTT. Its protein product is CASSQSDRDRKLFF.

This clonotype was observed a few times. This chain uses TRBV5-1 with TRBJ1-1; 9 bases map to TRBD1. The J segment lost 2 bases and the V segment lost 3 bases, leaving 5 bases of the junction unmatched. This CDR3 contains 15 residues. The germline V gene encodes CDR1 SGHRS and CDR2 YFSETQ. Written as DNA, the CDR3 is TGCGCCAGCAGCTGGCAACAGGGGGCTAACACTGAAGCTTTCTTT. Amino acids: CASSWQQGANTEAFF.

The chain combines TRBV6-5 with TRBJ1-1; D call uncertain. Germline V CDR1 and CDR2: MNHEY, SVGAGI. Trimming shortened V by 2 bases and J by 4 bases, and 8 bases separated the two germline ends. The CDR3 is 13 residues long. DNA for the CDR3: TGTGCCAGCAGTTACGGCGCGGGCACTGAAGCTTTCTTT. Translation: CASSYGAGTEAFF.

This clonotype was picked up a small number of times. V usage is TRBV2 and J usage is TRBJ2-4; D perhaps matches TRBD1 (6 bases). V was clipped by 0 bases and J by 0 bases, with 12 bases between them. Per germline, CDR1 SNHLY and CDR2 FYNNEI. The CDR3 covers 17 residues. The chain's CDR3 is CASSEARGKGAKNIQYF. CDR3 DNA: TGTGCCAGCAGTGAAGCTAGGGGGAAGGGAGCCAAAAACATTCAGTACTTC.

This rearrangement joins TRBV14 to TRBJ2-4; weak D call: TRBD2 (5 bases). The V gene's germline CDR1 is SGHDN and CDR2 FVKESK. This CDR3 is 14 amino acids long. V shed 4 bases and J shed 8 bases, with 15 bases lying between them. CDR3 region: CASSPGSSRDIQYF. The CDR3 DNA reads as TGTGCCAGCAGCCCTGGATCATCGAGGGACATTCAGTACTTC.

With respect to this clonotype: In this CDR3 the conserved last residue, phenylalanine or tryptophan, is missing, so a read error is likely. It is unclear where the CDR3 begins or ends on the DNA, so no DNA is shown, and the CDR3 is as TCRdb lists it. This chain uses TRBV4-2 with TRBJ1-3. A total of 15 residues make up the CDR3, ends included. Germline lookup yields CDR1 LGHNA and CDR2 YNFKEQ. CDR3 sequence reads: CASSAQSRSSGNTIY.

This clonotype has just a few counts. This chain joins TRBV10-3 and TRBJ2-3, with TRBD2 matching 9 bases. Germline assignment: CDR1 ENHRY and CDR2 SYGVKD. V lost 5 bases, J lost 3 bases, and 9 bases stayed unmatched. CDR3 length: 16 amino acids. CDR3 protein: CAISRSSGKLTDTQYF. CDR3 nucleotides: TGTGCCATCAGTAGGTCTAGCGGGAAGCTAACAGATACGCAGTATTTT.

V is TRBV5-8 and J is TRBJ2-1; TRBD1 agrees at 9 bases. V was clipped by 2 bases and J by 10 bases; unmatched bases: 16. This CDR3 has 17 amino acids. The V gene's germline CDR1 is SGHTS and CDR2 YDEGEE. The CDR3 is CASSFRAGTGPFVEQFF. CDR3 bases: TGTGCCAGCAGCTTTCGGGCCGGGACAGGGCCCTTTGTGGAGCAGTTCTTC.

CDR3 residues: CASSEGTGGYYGYTF. The CDR3 bases are TGTGCCAGCAGTGAAGGGACAGGGGGCTACTATGGCTACACCTTC. This chain uses TRBV2 with TRBJ1-2, with TRBD1 matching over 11 bases. CDR3 length equals 15 residues. CDR1 and CDR2 (germline): SNHLY, FYNNEI. Trimming at V came to 1 base and at J to 3 bases, leaving 1 base not matched to a gene.

This clonotype has ten or more counts. V usage is TRBV6-5 and J usage is TRBJ2-3; 10 bases map to TRBD2. Looked up from germline, CDR1 is MNHEY and CDR2 is SVGAGI. The CDR3 runs to 14 residues. The junction had 2 bases not matched to a gene; V was cut back by 6 bases and J by 2 bases. Here the CDR3 reads CASRSGGDTDTQYF. The CDR3 DNA reads as TGTGCCAGCAGGAGCGGGGGGGACACAGATACGCAGTATTTT.

This clonotype was counted at least ten times. V usage is TRBV20-1 and J usage is TRBJ2-5; 9 positions agree with TRBD2. V lost 4 bases, J lost 0 bases, and 0 bases stayed unmatched. Germline assignment: CDR1 DFQATT and CDR2 SNEGSKA (reference sequence). The CDR3 covers 13 residues. The CDR3, as DNA: TGCAGTGCTACTAGCGGGAACCAAGAGACCCAGTACTTC. It codes for CSATSGNQETQYF.

The CDR3 reads CASSLADRAHNEQFF. The CDR3, as DNA: TGTGCCAGCAGCTTGGCGGACAGGGCCCACAATGAGCAGTTCTTC. The chain combines TRBV5-5 with TRBJ2-1; 8 bases map to TRBD1. The germline V gene has CDR1 SGHKS and CDR2 YYEKEE (reference sequence). The J segment lost 5 bases and the V segment lost 0 bases, leaving 4 bases of the junction unmatched. The CDR3 runs 15 residues.